The T cell receptor beta chain described here comes from a study of cytomegalovirus exposure and HLA in healthy donors. Germline CDR1 is SGHNT and CDR2 is YENEEA. The CDR3 runs 15 residues. J lost 7 bases, V lost 5 bases, and 6 bases had no gene match. Overall study findings and caveats: What a later analysis reportedly showed was that an Asian-associated ancestry cluster had fewer N-insertions than the approximately 670-donor mean. While the bulk of TCR sequences proved rare, some public TCRs turned up in many donors.

The PCR had 60 Vbeta and 13 Jbeta primers. Sequenced by immunoSEQ multiplex PCR; TCRdb stores in-frame clones only, minus some. This table holds 99,000 or so clones, around 63% found once. Of note for this clone: Its antigen is still unknown.

This receptor was taken from a man aged 30-40 years in good health and CMV-seronegative. Sequenced material: PBMCs. The rearrangement joins TRBV11-3 to TRBJ2-1; 12 bases are a match to TRBD1. DNA of the CDR3: TGTGCCAGCAGCAATATGGGACAGGGGGCGAATGAGCAGTTCTTC. It codes for CASSNMGQGANEQFF.